This is a list of T cell receptor beta chains from one sample in a study of blood T cell repertoires in COVID-19. The repertoire was sequenced with immunoSEQ multiplex PCR; TCRdb's copy has only in-frame clones and lacks some. The table records about 160,000 clones, 79% of them present only once. What was sequenced was peripheral blood. These receptors originate from a woman aged 55 to 70 with COVID-19, enrolled during active disease. The conserved cysteine and the conserved F or W are not part of the CDR3 here.

v_call	cdr3_aa
TRBV2	ASSVGTGKAQPQH
TRBV10-2	ASSDQGRATNEKLF
TRBV27	ASSLAPHSHPEAF
TRBV15	ATSRAPWGQRTRETQY
TRBV10-1	ASSEGVDTGELF
TRBV29-1	SVSGGRSDEQF
TRBV20-1	SAGVPGQGHGYT
TRBV7-2	ASSLGSGGGLNYGYT
TRBV19	ASSPLAGGRTDTQY
TRBV7-6	ASSLGLGGVDTQY
TRBV5-1	ASTSVTSFSEQY
TRBV5-6	ASSLGLTDTQY
TRBV18	ASSPVSRQETQY
TRBV2	ASSEDRSTDTQY
TRBV18	ASSPGQGNQPQH
TRBV6-5	ASRRTGSDYGYT
TRBV2	ATSRDRGTDTQY
TRBV2	ASHPTGLAEPTYEQY
TRBV28	ASSSRVEQY
TRBV6-5	ASSYSTGFDTEAF
TRBV11-2	ASSSQAGVAELF
TRBV10-3	AISDLGQGARGYT
TRBV3-1/TRBV3-2	ASSQEGTGVLAF
TRBV9	ASSVEDLDRSTGELF
TRBV5-4	ASSLRRAWHEQF
TRBV7-2	ASSFLGGSTGELF
TRBV24-1	ATSDFGERRTGELF
TRBV6-6	ASTRGGTMTRETQY
TRBV6-2/TRBV6-3	ASSLRGALSETQY
TRBV29-1	SVDRTGGTGELF
TRBV4-1	ASSEGQGTYEKLF
TRBV7-2	ASSLELASNEQF
TRBV6-6	ASSYSAGATGETQY
TRBV19	ASSTLHGGGTGELF
TRBV2	ASRGTGYGYT
TRBV3-1/TRBV3-2	ASSYRGGRETQY
TRBV9	ASSPRAYNSPLH
TRBV28	ASTRTGVSNQPQH
TRBV12-5	ASGLGDRVTDTQY
TRBV4-1	ASSQDFRPFPGVTEAF
TRBV21-1	ANRERGDPSYNEQF
TRBV18	ASSPPGQQNTEAF
TRBV3-1/TRBV3-2	ASRGFRGGAGAGELF
TRBV9	ASSVEGLGLNSYNEQF
TRBV28	ASISGGQETQY
TRBV5-1	ASSELSGVAGELF
TRBV6-5	ASSIIDSPLH
TRBV11-3	ASSLRTSPEQF
TRBV20-1	SASLGSGTPTEAF
TRBV13	ASSLQLPYNEQF
TRBV6-2/TRBV6-3	ASTPQAGTGARVQY
TRBV29-1	SVGLQGADTQY